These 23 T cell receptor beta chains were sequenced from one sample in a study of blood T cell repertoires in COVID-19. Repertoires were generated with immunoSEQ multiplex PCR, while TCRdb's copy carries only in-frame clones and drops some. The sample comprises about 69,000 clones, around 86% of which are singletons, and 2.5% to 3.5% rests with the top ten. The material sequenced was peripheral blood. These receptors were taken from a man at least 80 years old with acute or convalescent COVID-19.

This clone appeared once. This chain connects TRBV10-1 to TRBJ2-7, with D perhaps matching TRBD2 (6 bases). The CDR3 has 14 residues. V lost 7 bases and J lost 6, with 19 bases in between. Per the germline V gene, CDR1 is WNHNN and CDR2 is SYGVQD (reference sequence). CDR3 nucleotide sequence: TGCGCCAGCACGACCCCGGAGGGCTGGGCCGAGCAGTACTTC. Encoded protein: CASTTPEGWAEQYF.

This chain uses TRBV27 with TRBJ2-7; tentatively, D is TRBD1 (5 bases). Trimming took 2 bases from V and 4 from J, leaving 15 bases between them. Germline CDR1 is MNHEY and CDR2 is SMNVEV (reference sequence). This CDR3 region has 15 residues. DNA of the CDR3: TGTGCCAGCAGTTTAGGGTATGGGGCGCGTTACGAGCAGTACTTC. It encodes CASSLGYGARYEQYF.

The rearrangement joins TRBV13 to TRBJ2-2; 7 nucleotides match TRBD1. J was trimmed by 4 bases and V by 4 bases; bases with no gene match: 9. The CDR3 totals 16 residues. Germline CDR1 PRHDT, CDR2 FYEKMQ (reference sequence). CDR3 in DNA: TGTGCCAGCAGCTCTACAGGGGCTCAGGGCACCGGGGAGCTGTTTTTT. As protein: CASSSTGAQGTGELFF.

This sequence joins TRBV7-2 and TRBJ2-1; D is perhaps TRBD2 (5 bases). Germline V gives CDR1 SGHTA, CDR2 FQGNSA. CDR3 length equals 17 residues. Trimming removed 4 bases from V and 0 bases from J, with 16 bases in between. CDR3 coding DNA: TGTGCCAGCAGCTACCAAAGCGGCGCACCCTCCTACAATGAGCAGTTCTTC. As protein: CASSYQSGAPSYNEQFF.

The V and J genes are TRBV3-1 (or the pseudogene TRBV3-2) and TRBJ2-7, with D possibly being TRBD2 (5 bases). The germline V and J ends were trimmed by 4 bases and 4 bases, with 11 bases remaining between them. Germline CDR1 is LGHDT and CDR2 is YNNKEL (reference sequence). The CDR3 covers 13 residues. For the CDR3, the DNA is TGTGCCAGCAGCCCAGCGGTTAAGTACGAGCAGTACTTC. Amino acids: CASSPAVKYEQYF.

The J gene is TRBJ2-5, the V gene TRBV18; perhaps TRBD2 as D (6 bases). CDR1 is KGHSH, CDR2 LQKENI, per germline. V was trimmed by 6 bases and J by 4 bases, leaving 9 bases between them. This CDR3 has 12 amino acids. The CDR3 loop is CASSPGAETQYF. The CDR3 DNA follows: TGTGCCAGCTCCCCGGGAGCAGAGACCCAGTACTTC.

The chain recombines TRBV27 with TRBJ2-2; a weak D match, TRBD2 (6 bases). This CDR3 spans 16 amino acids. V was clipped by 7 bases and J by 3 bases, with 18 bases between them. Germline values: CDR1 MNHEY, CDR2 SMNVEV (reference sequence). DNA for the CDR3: TGTGCCAGCAAACTGTTAGCGGTCCGTGACACCGGGGAGCTGTTTTTT. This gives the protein CASKLLAVRDTGELFF.

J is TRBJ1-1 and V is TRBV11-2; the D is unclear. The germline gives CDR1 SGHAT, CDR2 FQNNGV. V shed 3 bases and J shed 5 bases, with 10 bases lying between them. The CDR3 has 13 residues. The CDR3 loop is CASSFLPGTEAFF. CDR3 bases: TGTGCCAGCAGCTTCTTGCCGGGGACTGAAGCTTTCTTT.

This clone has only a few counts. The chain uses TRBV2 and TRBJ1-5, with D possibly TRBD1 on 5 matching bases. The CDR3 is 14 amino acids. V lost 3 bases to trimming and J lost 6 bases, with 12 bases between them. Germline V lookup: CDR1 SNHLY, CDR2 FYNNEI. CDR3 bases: TGTGCCAGCAGTGAGGTCAGGGAGGGTCAGCCCCAGCATTTT. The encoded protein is CASSEVREGQPQHF.

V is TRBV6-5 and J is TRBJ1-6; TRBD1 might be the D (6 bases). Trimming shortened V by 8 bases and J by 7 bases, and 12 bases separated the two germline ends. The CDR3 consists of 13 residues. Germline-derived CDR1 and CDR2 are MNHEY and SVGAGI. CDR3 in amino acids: CASLRGWNSPLHF. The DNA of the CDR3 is TGTGCCAGCCTCAGGGGATGGAATTCACCCCTCCACTTT.

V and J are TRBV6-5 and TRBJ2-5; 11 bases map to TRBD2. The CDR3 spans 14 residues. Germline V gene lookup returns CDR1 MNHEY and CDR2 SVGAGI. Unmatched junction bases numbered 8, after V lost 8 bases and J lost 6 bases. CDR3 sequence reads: CASGTSGRAKTQYF. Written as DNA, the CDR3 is TGTGCCAGCGGTACTAGCGGGAGAGCAAAGACCCAGTACTTC.

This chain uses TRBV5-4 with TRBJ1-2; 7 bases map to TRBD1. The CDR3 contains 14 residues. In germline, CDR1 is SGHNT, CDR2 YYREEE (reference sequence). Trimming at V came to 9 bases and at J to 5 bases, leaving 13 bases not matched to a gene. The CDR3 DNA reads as TGTGCCATCCCCACCGAGGGGGCCGAATATGGCTACACCTTC. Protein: CAIPTEGAEYGYTF. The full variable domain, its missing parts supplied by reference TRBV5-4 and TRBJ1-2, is ETGVTQSPTHLIKTRGQQVTLRCSSQSGHNTVSWYQQALGQGPQFIFQYYREEENGRGNFPPRFSGLQFPNYSSELNVNALELDDSALYLCAIPTEGAEYGYTFGSGTRLTVV.

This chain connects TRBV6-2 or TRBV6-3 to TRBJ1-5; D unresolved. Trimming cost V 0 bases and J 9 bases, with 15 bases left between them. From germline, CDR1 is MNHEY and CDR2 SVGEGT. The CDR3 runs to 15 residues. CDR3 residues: CASSYSSVGSRPQHF. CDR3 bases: TGTGCCAGCAGTTACTCGAGCGTGGGGAGTCGGCCCCAGCATTTT.

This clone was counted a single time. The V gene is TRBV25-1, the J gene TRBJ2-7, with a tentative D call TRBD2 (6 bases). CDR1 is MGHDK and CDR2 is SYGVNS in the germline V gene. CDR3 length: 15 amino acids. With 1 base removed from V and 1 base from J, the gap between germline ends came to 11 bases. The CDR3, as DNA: TGTGCCAGCAGTGAATTGGCGGCGGGATCCTACGAGCAGTACTTC. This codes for CASSELAAGSYEQYF.

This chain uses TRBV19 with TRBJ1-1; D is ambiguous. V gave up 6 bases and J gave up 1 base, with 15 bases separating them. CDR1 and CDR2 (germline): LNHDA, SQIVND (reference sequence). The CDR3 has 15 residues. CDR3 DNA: TGTGCCAGTAGACCCCCGGGAGGAACGAACACTGAAGCTTTCTTT. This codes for CASRPPGGTNTEAFF.

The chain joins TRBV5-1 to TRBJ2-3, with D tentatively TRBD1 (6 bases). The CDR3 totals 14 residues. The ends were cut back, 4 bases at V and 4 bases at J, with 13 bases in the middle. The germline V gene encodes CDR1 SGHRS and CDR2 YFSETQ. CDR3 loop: CASSDLQGSDTQYF. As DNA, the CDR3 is TGCGCCAGCAGCGACTTACAGGGATCAGATACGCAGTATTTT.

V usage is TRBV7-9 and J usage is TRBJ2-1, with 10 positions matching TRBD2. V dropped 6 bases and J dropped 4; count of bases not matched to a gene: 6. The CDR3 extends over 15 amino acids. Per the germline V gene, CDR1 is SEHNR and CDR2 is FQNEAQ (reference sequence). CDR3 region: CASSFLSGGYNEQFF. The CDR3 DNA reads TGTGCCAGCAGTTTCCTTAGCGGGGGGTACAATGAGCAGTTCTTC.

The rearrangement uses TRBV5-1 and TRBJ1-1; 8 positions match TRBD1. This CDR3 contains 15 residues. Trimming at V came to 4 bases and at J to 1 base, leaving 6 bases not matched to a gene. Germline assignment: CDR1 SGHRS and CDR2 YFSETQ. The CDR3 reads CASSTNRGSNTEAFF. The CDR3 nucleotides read TGCGCCAGCAGCACAAACAGGGGGTCGAACACTGAAGCTTTCTTT.

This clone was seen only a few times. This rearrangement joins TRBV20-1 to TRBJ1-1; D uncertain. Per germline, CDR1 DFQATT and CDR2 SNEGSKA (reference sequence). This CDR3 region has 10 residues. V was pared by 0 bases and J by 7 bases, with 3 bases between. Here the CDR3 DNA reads TGCAGTGCTAGAGATAATGAAGCTTTCTTT. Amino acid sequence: CSARDNEAFF.

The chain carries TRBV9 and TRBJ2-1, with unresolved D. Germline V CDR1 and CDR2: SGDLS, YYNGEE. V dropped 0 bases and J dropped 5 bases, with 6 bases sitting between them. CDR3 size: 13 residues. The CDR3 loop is CASSVGGNNEQFF. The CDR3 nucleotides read TGTGCCAGCAGCGTAGGCGGAAACAATGAGCAGTTCTTC.

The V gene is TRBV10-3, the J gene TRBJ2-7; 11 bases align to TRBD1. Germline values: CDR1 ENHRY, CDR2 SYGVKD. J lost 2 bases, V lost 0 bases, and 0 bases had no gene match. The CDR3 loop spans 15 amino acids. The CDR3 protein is CAISESDRGPYEQYF. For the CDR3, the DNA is TGTGCCATCAGTGAGTCGGACAGGGGGCCCTACGAGCAGTACTTC.

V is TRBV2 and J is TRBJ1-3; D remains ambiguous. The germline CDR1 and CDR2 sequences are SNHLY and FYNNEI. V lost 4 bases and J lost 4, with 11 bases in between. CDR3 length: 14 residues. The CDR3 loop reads CASSVGRGGNTIYF. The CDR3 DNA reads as TGTGCCAGCAGTGTAGGGCGGGGAGGAAACACCATATATTTT.

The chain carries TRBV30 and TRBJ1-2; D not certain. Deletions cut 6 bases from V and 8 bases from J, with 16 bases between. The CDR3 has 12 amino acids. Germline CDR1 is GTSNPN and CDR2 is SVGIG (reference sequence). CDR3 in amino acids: CACAPSPGGYTF. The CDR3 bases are TGTGCCTGCGCCCCCTCGCCTGGCGGCTACACCTTC.